This is a list of T cell receptor beta chains from one sample in a study of blood T cells in healthy people across ages. MiXCR, run by TCRdb on the 5' RACE reads, gives a single entry per CDR3 protein. Found here are about 590,000 distinct CDR3 sequences, roughly 30% of them singletons; the top ten hold approximately 14%. The sequencing sample was made of blood. These TCRs come from a woman over 75 in good health. CDR3s include the opening cysteine and the closing phenylalanine or tryptophan. A D gene is named only where the DNA matches it firmly. Expanded clones get a size class; other rows say once, few or many, or leave the size out.

v_gene	d_gene	j_gene	abundance	CDR3aa	CDR3nt
TRBV20-1	NA	TRBJ2-1	NA	CSVRDPGTLSNEQFF	TGCAGTGTTAGAGACCCAGGGACGCTCAGCAATGAGCAGTTCTTC
TRBV24-1	NA	TRBJ1-2	once	CATSDAGEVEGYTF	TGTGCCACCAGTGACGCCGGGGAGGTTGAGGGCTACACCTTC
TRBV7-2	TRBD1	TRBJ1-1	many	CASSLGGRGWGEAFF	TGTGCCAGCAGCTTAGGGGGCAGGGGGTGGGGTGAAGCTTTCTTT
TRBV7-8	NA	TRBJ1-5	NA	CASSLAGYGSNQPQHF	TGTGCCAGCAGCTTAGCGGGGTATGGTAGCAATCAGCCCCAGCATTTT
TRBV29-1	TRBD1	TRBJ1-2	many	CSADRGQGYGYTF	TGCAGCGCCGATCGGGGACAGGGCTATGGCTACACCTTC
TRBV30	NA	TRBJ1-6	many	CAWSKDGNSPLHF	TGTGCCTGGAGTAAAGACGGAAATTCACCCCTCCACTTT
TRBV7-2	TRBD1	TRBJ2-5	few	CASSAGQGARETQYF	TGTGCCAGCAGCGCCGGACAGGGGGCACGGGAGACCCAGTACTTC
TRBV7-8	TRBD2	TRBJ2-3	NA	CVSSLALAGGVSDTQYF	TGTGTCAGCAGCTTAGCCCTAGCGGGGGGGGTGTCAGATACGCAGTATTTT
TRBV30	TRBD2	TRBJ2-3	NA	CAWTTSRTSGSTDTQYF	TGTGCCTGGACGACTAGCCGGACTAGCGGTAGCACAGATACGCAGTATTTT
TRBV3-1	NA	TRBJ1-4	once	CASSQEYLREKLVF	TGTGCCAGCAGCCAAGAGTACCTACGGGAAAAACTGGTTTTT
TRBV29-1	NA	TRBJ1-2	NA	CSVRRGSNYGYTF	TGCAGCGTCAGGAGGGGTTCAAACTATGGCTACACCTTC